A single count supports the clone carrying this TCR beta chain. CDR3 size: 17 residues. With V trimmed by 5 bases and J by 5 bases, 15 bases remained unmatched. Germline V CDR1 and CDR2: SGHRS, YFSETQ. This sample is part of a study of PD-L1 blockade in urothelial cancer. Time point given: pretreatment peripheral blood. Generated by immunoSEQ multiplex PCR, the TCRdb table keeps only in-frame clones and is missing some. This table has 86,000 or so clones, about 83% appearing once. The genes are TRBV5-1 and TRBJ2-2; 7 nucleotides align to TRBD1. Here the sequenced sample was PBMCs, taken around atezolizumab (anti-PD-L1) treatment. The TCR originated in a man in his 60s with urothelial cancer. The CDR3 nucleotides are TGCGCCAGCAGTTCTCGAGGAGGACAGGCCGGGACCGGGGAGCTGTTTTTT. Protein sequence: CASSSRGGQAGTGELFF.